These 25 T cell receptor beta chains share one sample of origin, sequenced in a study of CD8 T cells in Susac syndrome. Random hexamers were used to reverse transcribe the RNA input (about 0.5 to 1 ug). A single record per CDR3 protein comes from TCRdb applying MiXCR to the immunoSEQ multiplex PCR reads. The sample contains about 160,000 distinct CDR3 sequences, roughly 95% of which appear only once. Material: CD4+ T cells from PBMCs. These receptors came from a human donor with Susac syndrome.

This clonotype was counted once. The V call is TRBV12-5, the J call TRBJ1-5, with unresolved D. Looked up from germline, CDR1 is LGHNT and CDR2 is FRNRAP. V was clipped by 7 bases and J by 9 bases, with 13 bases between them. The CDR3 has 12 residues. The CDR3 loop reads CASAMPRGPQHF. The CDR3 DNA is TGTGCTAGTGCAATGCCGAGAGGGCCCCAGCATTTT.

The chain uses TRBV30 and TRBJ1-1, with D hard to call. Trimming removed 0 bases at V and 3 bases at J, with 14 bases between. Germline values: CDR1 GTSNPN, CDR2 SVGIG (reference sequence). The CDR3 loop spans 15 amino acids. CDR3 bases: TGTGCCTGGAGTGTACTAGGGCAGCCTTACACTGAAGCTTTCTTT. Translation: CAWSVLGQPYTEAFF. Combining the CDR3 with reference TRBV30 and TRBJ1-1 gives the whole variable domain SQTIHQWPATLVQPVGSPLSLECTVEGTSNPNLYWYRQAAGRGLQLLFYSVGIGQISSEVPQNLSASRPQDRQFILSSKKLLLSDSGFYLCAWSVLGQPYTEAFFGQGTRLTVV.

The gene calls are TRBV7-2 and TRBJ2-1, with D unclear. Germline assignment: CDR1 SGHTA and CDR2 FQGNSA. V lost 4 bases and J 8 bases, leaving 9 bases between the germline ends. The CDR3 contains 12 residues. The CDR3 DNA sequence: TGTGCCAGCAGCTCCCGCTCCTATGAGCAGTTCTTC. This gives the protein CASSSRSYEQFF.

This chain connects TRBV11-2 to TRBJ2-1; D is perhaps TRBD1 or TRBD2 (5 bases each). The germline V gene encodes CDR1 SGHAT and CDR2 FQNNGV. This CDR3 spans 11 amino acids. V was clipped by 5 bases and J by 11 bases, with 10 bases between them. CDR3 nucleotides: TGTGCCAGCAGCCCGGGGCCACAGCAGTTCTTC. This gives the protein CASSPGPQQFF.

The CDR3 DNA reads as TGTGCCTGGAGTGTACCGGGACAGGGGACCTATGGCTACACCTTC. It yields the protein CAWSVPGQGTYGYTF. The rearrangement joins TRBV30 to TRBJ1-2, with 10 bases identical to TRBD1. The CDR3 is 15 amino acids. Germline loops: CDR1 GTSNPN, CDR2 SVGIG (reference sequence). The trim removed 0 bases at V and 4 bases at J, leaving 5 bases unmatched.

This clonotype was observed once. The chain recombines TRBV5-1 with TRBJ2-1; D possibly corresponds to TRBD2 (6 bases). V was trimmed by 4 bases and J by 8 bases, leaving 10 bases between them. CDR3 length: 12 amino acids. Germline values: CDR1 SGHRS, CDR2 YFSETQ. CDR3 bases: TGCGCCAGCAGCCGGCCTAGCGATGAGCAGTTCTTC. It specifies CASSRPSDEQFF.

This rearrangement joins TRBV7-6 to TRBJ2-1; tentatively, D is TRBD1 or TRBD2 (6 bases each). Germline V gene sequence: CDR1 SGHVS, CDR2 FNYEAQ. V was pared by 0 bases and J by 3 bases, with 9 bases between. The CDR3 totals 15 residues. This CDR3 reads CASSLAGGLYNEQFF. For the CDR3, the DNA is TGTGCCAGCAGCTTAGCAGGGGGACTCTACAATGAGCAGTTCTTC.

The CDR3 DNA sequence: TGCAGTGCCAGCGGTGTCGGGGGGGATGAAAAACTGTTTTTT. It codes for CSASGVGGDEKLFF. V gene TRBV20-1 combines with J gene TRBJ1-4, with D possibly matching TRBD1 (5 bases). The ends were cut back, 6 bases at V and 6 bases at J, with 17 bases in the middle. The CDR3 extends over 14 amino acids. Looked up from germline, CDR1 is DFQATT and CDR2 is SNEGSKA (reference sequence).

The chain employs TRBV29-1 and TRBJ2-3; D is undetermined. With 4 bases removed from V and 6 bases from J, the gap between germline ends came to 11 bases. The CDR3 is made up of 12 amino acids. CDR1 is SQVTM and CDR2 is ANQGSEA in the germline V gene. In nucleotides, the CDR3 is TGCAGCGTTGGTCGTGGACCCGATACGCAGTATTTT. Encoded protein: CSVGRGPDTQYF.

The V call is TRBV19, the J call TRBJ1-1; maybe TRBD1 (5 bases). The CDR3 covers 14 residues. Per the germline V gene, CDR1 is LNHDA and CDR2 is SQIVND (reference sequence). The V and J ends lost 8 bases and 8 bases respectively, with 21 bases between them. The DNA for the CDR3 is TGTGCCAGTTTCACCGGGTGGGGCAGACAAGAAGCTTTCTTT. This translates into CASFTGWGRQEAFF. Based on the CDR3 plus reference TRBV19 and TRBJ1-1, the full variable domain is DGGITQSPKYLFRKEGQNVTLSCEQNLNHDAMYWYRQDPGQGLRLIYYSQIVNDFQKGDIAEGYSVSREKKESFPLTVTSAQKNPTAFYLCASFTGWGRQEAFFGQGTRLTVV.

The CDR3 sequence is CASSLEAGAESEQFF. DNA for the CDR3: TGTGCCAGCAGCTTAGAGGCGGGAGCGGAGAGTGAGCAGTTCTTC. The gene calls are TRBV11-2 and TRBJ2-1, with 7 bases aligning to TRBD2. Germline V lookup: CDR1 SGHAT, CDR2 FQNNGV. V lost 0 bases and J lost 9; bases outside the gene matches: 8. The CDR3 loop spans 15 amino acids.

The rearrangement links TRBV3-1 to TRBJ2-1; perhaps TRBD2 as D (5 bases). Trimming left V 5 bases short and J 7 bases short, with 9 bases between. Germline-derived CDR1 and CDR2 are LGHDT and YNNKEL (reference sequence). The CDR3 loop spans 12 amino acids. This chain's CDR3 is CASSVTGNEQFF. In DNA, the CDR3 is TGTGCCAGCAGCGTCACGGGAAATGAGCAGTTCTTC.

This chain connects TRBV7-9 to TRBJ2-6, with 9 bases lining up with TRBD1. Trimming removed 6 bases from V and 2 bases from J; junction bases left unmatched: 5. Germline loops: CDR1 SEHNR, CDR2 FQNEAQ (reference sequence). The CDR3 is made up of 16 amino acids. The CDR3: CASRLQGAAGANVLTF. For the CDR3, the DNA is TGTGCCAGCAGGTTACAGGGGGCTGCTGGGGCCAACGTCCTGACTTTC. Drawing the rest from reference TRBV7-9 and TRBJ2-6, the complete variable domain is DTGVSQNPRHKITKRGQNVTFRCDPISEHNRLYWYRQTLGQGPEFLTYFQNEAQLEKSRLLSDRFSAERPKGSFSTLEIQRTEQGDSAMYLCASRLQGAAGANVLTFGAGSRLTVL.

The rearrangement links TRBV20-1 to TRBJ1-1, with TRBD1 matching 7 bases. Germline V gene lookup returns CDR1 DFQATT and CDR2 SNEGSKA (reference sequence). The CDR3 length is 14 residues. Trimming took 5 bases from V and 8 from J; bases not matched to a gene: 14. CDR3 loop: CSAQGGTAYWEAFF. Written as DNA, the CDR3 is TGCAGTGCTCAGGGGGGGACAGCCTACTGGGAAGCTTTCTTT.

Regarding this clonotype: At one end the junction does not follow the germline gene, possibly because of a read error. CDR3 nucleotide sequence: TGTGCTAGCAGCCCTCGACCAGCCGACACCGGGGAGCTGTTTTTT. As protein: CASSPRPADTGELFF. The V gene is TRBV7-7, the J gene TRBJ2-2, with D uncertain. This CDR3 region has 15 residues. Germline CDR1 reads SSHAT; CDR2 reads FNYEAQ (reference sequence).

The chain uses TRBV29-1 and TRBJ1-1; D is possibly TRBD1 (6 bases). This CDR3 has 12 residues. CDR1 and CDR2 (germline): SQVTM, ANQGSEA. Between the trimmed V and J ends, which lost 6 bases and 8 bases, there was a span of 16 bases. The CDR3 DNA follows: TGCAGCGTCCAGACAGGTTTATTCGAAGCTTTCTTT. Its protein is CSVQTGLFEAFF.

J is TRBJ2-5 and V is TRBV12-3 or TRBV12-4, with TRBD2 as a possible D gene (7 bases). The CDR3 covers 14 residues. Trimming left V 4 bases short and J 5 bases short, with 14 bases between. The chain's CDR3 is CASSWAEGGETQYF. DNA for the CDR3: TGTGCCAGCAGTTGGGCTGAGGGGGGGGAGACCCAGTACTTC.

The V gene is TRBV6-2 or TRBV6-3, the J gene TRBJ2-7; D gene ambiguous. CDR3 length: 13 amino acids. Germline V gene sequence: CDR1 MNHEY, CDR2 SVGEGT. V was cut by 2 bases and J by 7 bases, with 12 bases left in between. CDR3 residues: CASSYTPLQEQYV. CDR3 sequence (DNA): TGTGCCAGCAGTTACACCCCCCTTCAAGAGCAGTACGTC.

V is TRBV4-3 and J is TRBJ2-1; 10 bases are a match to TRBD1. Germline V gene lookup returns CDR1 LGHNA and CDR2 YSLEER. The CDR3 has 18 residues. Trimming cost V 4 bases and J 4 bases; bases outside gene matches: 13. Here the CDR3 reads CASSRKYGGQGTYNEQFF. CDR3 coding DNA: TGCGCCAGCAGCCGCAAATACGGGGGACAGGGGACTTACAATGAGCAGTTCTTC.

This clonotype has a single count. The chain is built from TRBV20-1 and TRBJ2-3, with 9 positions matching TRBD2. The CDR3 spans 15 residues. Germline V gene data show CDR1 as DFQATT and CDR2 as SNEGSKA (reference sequence). V shed 6 bases, J shed 2 bases, and the junction held 9 bases outside the gene matches. Here the CDR3 DNA reads TGCAGTGCCGAGACTAGCGGCTACCCCACAGATACGCAGTATTTT. Its protein product is CSAETSGYPTDTQYF.

This chain joins TRBV29-1 and TRBJ2-7, with 7 positions matching TRBD1. CDR1 and CDR2 from the germline V gene are SQVTM and ANQGSEA. With 4 bases clipped from V and 3 bases from J, the junction kept 0 bases outside the gene matches. CDR3 length: 11 residues. CDR3 DNA: TGCAGCGTTGGGACAGGCTACGAGCAGTACTTC. Translated: CSVGTGYEQYF.

This chain links TRBV7-8 with TRBJ1-1; D is unclear. Germline V gene sequence: CDR1 SGHVS, CDR2 FQNEAQ. V shed 2 bases and J shed 1 base, with 8 bases lying between them. The CDR3 has 14 residues. The chain's CDR3 is CASSLSWGNTEAFF. The CDR3 coding sequence is TGTGCCAGCAGCTTAAGTTGGGGGAACACTGAAGCTTTCTTT.

The CDR3 sequence: CASSLSPPSYSYEQYF. The CDR3 nucleotides read TGTGCCAGCAGTTTATCTCCCCCGAGCTATTCCTACGAGCAGTACTTC. The gene calls are TRBV27 and TRBJ2-7; D uncertain. This CDR3 is 16 amino acids long. Germline-derived CDR1 and CDR2 are MNHEY and SMNVEV (reference sequence). V was trimmed by 0 bases and J by 1 base, leaving 13 bases between them.

The chain employs TRBV10-3 and TRBJ2-3; D unclear. Trimming removed 6 bases at V and 2 bases at J, with 9 bases between. Germline assignment: CDR1 ENHRY and CDR2 SYGVKD. CDR3 length equals 13 residues. The CDR3 nucleotides read TGTGCCATCAGCAGAGAAAACACAGATACGCAGTATTTT. Translating gives CAISRENTDTQYF.

The chain recombines TRBV7-2 with TRBJ2-5; 7 positions match TRBD1. The CDR3 has 15 residues. CDR1 is SGHTA and CDR2 is FQGNSA in the germline V gene. The J segment lost 1 base and the V segment lost 5 bases, leaving 7 bases of the junction unmatched. In DNA form, the CDR3 reads TGTGCCAGCAGCACCCGACAGGGCCTCCAAGAGACCCAGTACTTC. It encodes CASSTRQGLQETQYF.